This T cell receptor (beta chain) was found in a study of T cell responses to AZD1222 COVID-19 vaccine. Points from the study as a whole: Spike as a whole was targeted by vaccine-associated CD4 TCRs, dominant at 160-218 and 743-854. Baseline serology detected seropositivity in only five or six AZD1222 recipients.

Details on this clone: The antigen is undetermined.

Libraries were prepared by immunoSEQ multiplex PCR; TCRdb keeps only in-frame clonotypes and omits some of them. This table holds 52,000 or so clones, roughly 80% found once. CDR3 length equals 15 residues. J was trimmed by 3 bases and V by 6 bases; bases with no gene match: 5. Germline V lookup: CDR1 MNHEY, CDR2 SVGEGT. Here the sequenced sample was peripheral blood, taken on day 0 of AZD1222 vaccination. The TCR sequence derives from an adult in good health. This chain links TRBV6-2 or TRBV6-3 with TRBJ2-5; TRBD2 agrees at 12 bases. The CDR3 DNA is TGTGCCAGCAGCCACCGACTAGCGGGAGAAGAGACCCAGTACTTC. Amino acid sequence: CASSHRLAGEETQYF.